Sequencing of this TCR beta chain was carried out in a study of beta chain features in type 1 diabetes. Regarding this clone: The target antigen is unknown.

Study conclusions and caveats: The cDNA sequencing approach could over-represent high-TCR-expressing cells. Among patients with Type 1 diabetes, TCRB CDR3s were moderately but significantly shorter in every one of the four CD4+ subsets. VDJ junctions sequenced from type 1 diabetes patients showed fewer insertions and more deletions. A PCR bias possibly favoring shorter templates would apply equally to patients and controls.

Of the isolated RNA, all was reverse transcribed, and so the sequenced material was expressed TCRB transcripts. Some clones are missing from TCRdb's copy, which holds only in-frame ones; the method was immunoSEQ multiplex PCR. The data contain about 230,000 clones, 15% to 20% of them seen just once; the ten biggest clones take up 0.065% to 0.1%. The CDR3 covers 15 residues. V lost 2 bases, J lost 3 bases, and 3 bases stayed unmatched. In germline, CDR1 is SGDLS, CDR2 YYNGEE. This clonotype originated in a man between 25 and 39 years old with type 1 diabetes. This chain links TRBV9 with TRBJ1-5; TRBD1 matches 9 bases. The source material was naive CD4+ T cells from blood. This chain's CDR3 is CASSVGTGPNQPQHF. The CDR3 nucleotides are TGTGCCAGCAGCGTGGGGACAGGGCCCAATCAGCCCCAGCATTTT. Based on the CDR3 plus reference TRBV9 and TRBJ1-5, the full variable domain is DSGVTQTPKHLITATGQRVTLRCSPRSGDLSVYWYQQSLDQGLQFLIQYYNGEERAKGNILERFSAQQFPDLHSELNLSSLELGDSALYFCASSVGTGPNQPQHFGDGTRLSIL.